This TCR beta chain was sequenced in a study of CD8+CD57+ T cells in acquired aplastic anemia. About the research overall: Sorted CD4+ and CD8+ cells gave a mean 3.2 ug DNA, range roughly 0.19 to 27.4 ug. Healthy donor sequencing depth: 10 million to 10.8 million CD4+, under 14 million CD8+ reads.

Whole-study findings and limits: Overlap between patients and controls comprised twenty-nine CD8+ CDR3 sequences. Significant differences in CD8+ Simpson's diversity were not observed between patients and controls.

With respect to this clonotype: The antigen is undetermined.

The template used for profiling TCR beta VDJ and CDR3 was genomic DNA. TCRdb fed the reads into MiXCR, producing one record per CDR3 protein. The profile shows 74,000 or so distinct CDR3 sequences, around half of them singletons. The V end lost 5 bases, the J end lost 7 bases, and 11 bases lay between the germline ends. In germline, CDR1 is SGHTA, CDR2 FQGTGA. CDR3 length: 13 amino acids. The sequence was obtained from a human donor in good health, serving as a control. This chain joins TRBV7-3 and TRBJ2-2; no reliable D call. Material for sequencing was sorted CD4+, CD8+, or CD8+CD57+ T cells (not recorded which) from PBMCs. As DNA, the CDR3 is TGTGCCAGCAGCCTAGGATCCCACGGGGAGCTGTTTTTT. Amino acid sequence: CASSLGSHGELFF.